The present entry profiles one T cell receptor beta chain with its context. These data are taken from a study of blood T cell repertoires in COVID-19. Study context: The United States, Italy and Spain were the sources of the acute and convalescent COVID-19 samples. The cDNA or gDNA used as material had been derived from T cells, B-cell-depleted T cells, or PBMCs.

The V and J ends lost 3 bases and 0 bases respectively, with 6 bases between them. Germline CDR1 reads DFQATT; CDR2 reads SNEGSKA (reference sequence). The CDR3 has 13 amino acids. In the original processing: The assay estimated nucleated cells by amplifying reference gene primers. Clones were sequenced by immunoSEQ multiplex PCR, and TCRdb holds only the in-frame ones, with some missing. The V and J calls and the clone size are those of that table, but D and trimming were determined from the DNA. Among roughly 180,000 clones listed, about 88% were seen once. The receptor's source is a man younger than 30 with acute or convalescent COVID-19. Sequenced sample: peripheral blood. The chain combines TRBV20-1 with TRBJ1-3; D not certain. CDR3 sequence reads: CSASRSSGNTIYF. DNA for the CDR3: TGCAGTGCTAGTAGGAGCTCTGGAAACACCATATATTTT.